The TCR beta chain under discussion was sequenced for a study of blood T cell repertoires in COVID-19. Cohorts were determined from participant-reported clinical history. Profiled with immunoSEQ multiplex PCR; TCRdb holds only in-frame clones, not every one. The sample gives hundreds of thousands of clones, approximately 88% of which show up once; roughly 1.2% is in the top ten. The receptor comes from a woman in her thirties or forties with acute COVID-19. Sequenced sample: PBMCs or T cells enriched from blood (not recorded which).

CDR3 coding DNA: TGTGCTAGTGGTTTGGTACGAGACGGTAGCGGAGGCACAGATACGCAGTATTTT. This gives the protein CASGLVRDGSGGTDTQYF. This chain connects TRBV12-5 to TRBJ2-3, with D perhaps TRBD2 (6 bases). The CDR3 is made up of 18 amino acids. Trimming removed 0 bases from V and 1 base from J, with 17 bases in between. The germline V gene encodes CDR1 LGHNT and CDR2 FRNRAP.